This T cell receptor beta chain was found in a study of T cells in localized non-small cell lung cancer (dated by TCRdb to about 2020). For the wider study: The study examined T cell repertoires in roughly 240 patients with early-stage NSCLC and compared tumors with uninvolved tumor-adjacent lungs. The cohort was made up of 200 to 250 treatment-naive NSCLC patients whose localized lung tumors had been resected. Of the NSCLC patients, around 140 were male and approximately 99 were female, and the mean age was roughly 61 years.

What the work shows at the level of the full study, not this receptor alone: Of the top 100 tumor clones, a median of roughly 57 were detected in paired uninvolved adjacent lung; under 35 were also among that lung's top 100. Longer overall survival was associated with higher T cell density in blood, whereas shorter survival was associated with higher clonality in adjacent lung. Because multi-region tumor sequencing was not performed, intratumor heterogeneity could not be ruled out. Uninvolved tumor-adjacent lung showed the highest T cell clonality, higher than tumor, which suggests more focused antigenic responses in the adjacent lung. Because of the exploratory design, TCR variables were selected using unadjusted p-values without false-discovery rate correction.

The CDR1 and CDR2 encoded by the germline V gene (reference sequence) are LNHDA and SQIVND. Deletion took 6 bases off V and 2 bases off J, with a span of 8 bases between the germline ends. Taken from cysteine to phenylalanine, the CDR3 has 12 residues. This entry keeps only the CDR3 DNA: 36 bases, framed from base 1. At diagnosis, peripheral blood, uninvolved tumor-adjacent lung and tumor were collected and stored as a combination of fresh-frozen and FFPE material. The immunoSEQ Assay was used to sequence TCR beta CDR3 regions from DNA. The study's own analysis went as follows. To compute T cell density, TCR beta template counts were normalized to usable DNA, which was estimated by amplifying housekeeping genes. Richness was estimated using the preseqR package, with extrapolation to 400,000 templates for PBMC samples and to 120,000 templates for tissue samples. Clonality was defined by subtracting Pielou's evenness from one. Tissue-enriched TCRs were identified by differential abundance testing using productive amino-acid clonotypes, minimum total count 5 and alpha 0.1. Repertoire overlap between compartments was quantified with the Jaccard Index and Morisita Overlap Index. GLIPH grouped TCR beta CDR3s together with public tetramer-defined viral CDR3s, and a viral motif had to include at least three viral sequences and also show V-gene enrichment. TCRdb carries this immuneACCESS record with in-frame sequences only. Its versions omit some clonotypes, under half of them owing to an unresolved V gene in the studies checked, with the rest unexplained. The DNA was the basis for D and trimming; V, J and clone size are from that table. The sample table shows around 4,000 clones, and under 35% are seen once. The ten largest clones add up to more than 15% of the sample.

As regards this clone: This receptor's antigen is unknown. Per-nucleotide qualities are absent, and no much larger clonotype sits a single base away.

Sample: lung tumor tissue, taken before any cancer treatment. This TCR derives from a man aged 40 to 70 with stage II squamous cell lung carcinoma. The receptor chain draws on TRBV19 and TRBJ2-7, with TRBD1 tentatively as D gene (6 bases match). CDR3 protein: CASRDRTYEQYF. In nucleotides, the sequence is TGTGCCAGTAGGGACAGAACCTACGAGCAGTACTTC.